This T cell receptor (beta chain) was sequenced for a study of blood T cells in healthy people across ages. Peripheral blood, approximately 10 milliliters per donor, was collected. Extractions gave at least 5 micrograms of total RNA per sample. PCR was performed a second time for roughly 7 to 11 cycles using a sample-barcoded 5' primer and a J-beta primer mix. MiXCR, applied by TCRdb to the 5' RACE reads, yields one record per CDR3 protein. This repertoire shows roughly 1,300,000 distinct CDR3 sequences, roughly 60% found once; its top ten account for 6.5% to 8.5%. The sample was blood. The source is a man younger than 35 in good health.

CDR3 sequence reads: CSAEPVTYNEQFF. The CDR3 DNA reads TGCAGTGCGGAACCGGTGACCTACAATGAGCAGTTCTTC. The chain recombines TRBV20-1 with TRBJ2-1; D is ambiguous. Germline assignment: CDR1 DFQATT and CDR2 SNEGSKA (reference sequence). Deletions cut 6 bases from V and 2 bases from J, with 11 bases between. This CDR3 comprises 13 residues.